These 16 T cell receptor beta chains originate from one sample sequenced in a study of blood T cells in healthy people across ages. Combining a sample-barcoded 5' primer with a J-beta primer mix, a second PCR ran for roughly 7 to 12 cycles. Using its own MiXCR run on the 5' RACE reads, TCRdb lists one record per CDR3 protein. This sample has approximately 780,000 distinct CDR3 sequences, with around 25% found just once. These data were also reused for a study on T cells of mothers and their children.

The sequenced material came from blood. The receptors stem from a boy aged 5-17 years in good health.

The chain uses TRBV5-5 and TRBJ1-2; TRBD1 matches at 9 bases. The junction had 9 bases not matched to a gene; V was cut back by 5 bases and J by 4 bases. Germline V CDR1 and CDR2: SGHKS, YYEKEE (reference sequence). The CDR3 covers 15 residues. CDR3 in DNA: TGTGCCAGCAGACCACAGGGGGCACTTCTCTATGGCTACACCTTC. Its translation: CASRPQGALLYGYTF.

V and J are TRBV4-1 and TRBJ2-7; tentatively, D is TRBD2 (6 bases). The V gene lost 1 base and the J gene lost 4 bases, with 11 bases spanning the gap. This CDR3 is built from 14 residues. Germline V gene data show CDR1 as MGHRA and CDR2 as YSYEKL. The CDR3 is CASSQGRGEYEQYF. The CDR3 DNA follows: TGCGCCAGCAGCCAAGGGAGGGGAGAGTACGAGCAGTACTTC.

This clonotype has ten or more counts. The chain uses TRBV7-6 and TRBJ2-4; D possibly matches TRBD1 or TRBD2 (5 bases each). Germline V gene sequence: CDR1 SGHVS, CDR2 FNYEAQ. The CDR3 is 14 amino acids. V lost 5 bases and J 9 bases, leaving 17 bases between the germline ends. In DNA, the CDR3 is TGTGCCAGCAGCCCAAGGCAGGGAAGCGGCATTCAGTACTTC. Residues: CASSPRQGSGIQYF.

The chain uses TRBV7-2 and TRBJ2-4; a possible D gene is TRBD2 (5 bases). The V end was cut by 1 base, the J end by 6 bases, with 22 bases between. There are 18 residues in the CDR3. Germline loops: CDR1 SGHTA, CDR2 FQGNSA. The CDR3 sequence is CASSLGPLASVMGNIQYF. CDR3 in DNA: TGTGCCAGCAGCTTAGGGCCTTTAGCGAGCGTTATGGGAAACATTCAGTACTTC.

J is TRBJ1-2 and V is TRBV12-3 or TRBV12-4; D is unclear. With 4 bases removed from V and 2 bases from J, the gap between germline ends came to 11 bases. The CDR3 loop spans 14 amino acids. The CDR3 sequence: CASSSRPGNYGYTF. DNA for the CDR3: TGTGCCAGCAGTTCAAGGCCAGGCAACTATGGCTACACCTTC.

This clonotype has a handful of counts. The V gene is TRBV10-1, the J gene TRBJ2-5; D uncertain. The V and J ends lost 7 bases and 1 base respectively, with 10 bases between them. The CDR3 runs to 13 residues. CDR1 and CDR2 from the germline V gene are WNHNN and SYGVQD (reference sequence). In DNA form, the CDR3 reads TGCGCCAGCACCCACAAGATCCAAGAGACCCAGTACTTC. Amino acid sequence: CASTHKIQETQYF.

This clonotype appeared a few times. This chain links TRBV19 with TRBJ2-1; D perhaps matches TRBD1 (5 bases). Trimming removed 6 bases at V and 5 bases at J, with 20 bases between. This CDR3 is built from 16 residues. Germline CDR1 reads LNHDA; CDR2 reads SQIVND (reference sequence). Here the CDR3 reads CASRQNKGREDNEQFF. The CDR3 coding sequence is TGTGCCAGTAGGCAAAATAAGGGGCGAGAAGACAATGAGCAGTTCTTC.

The sample holds a few counts of this clonotype. The chain carries TRBV5-1 and TRBJ2-7; 9 bases map to TRBD2. The V segment lost 2 bases and the J segment 2 bases; nucleotides outside the gene matches: 5. The CDR3 has 15 residues. Germline V gives CDR1 SGHRS, CDR2 YFSETQ. The CDR3, as DNA: TGCGCCAGCAGCTTTAGCGGGGGAAGAACCTACGAGCAGTACTTC. Protein: CASSFSGGRTYEQYF.

In its sample, this clonotype was seen a few times. For the CDR3, the DNA is TGTGCCAGCAGCCAAGGTCTGGACCGCACAGATACGCAGTATTTT. It translates to CASSQGLDRTDTQYF. The chain is built from TRBV4-2 and TRBJ2-3, with unresolved D. V dropped 1 base and J dropped 1 base, with 9 bases sitting between them. From germline, CDR1 is LGHNA and CDR2 YNFKEQ. The CDR3 consists of 15 residues.

The J gene is TRBJ2-5, the V gene TRBV5-4; TRBD2 agrees at 12 bases. The J call may be incorrect, as the DNA end agrees better with TRBJ2-1. This CDR3 contains 13 residues. The germline CDR1 and CDR2 sequences are SGHNT and YYREEE (reference sequence). The CDR3 region has the DNA TGTGCCCAGTCACTAGCGGGGGGTGATGAGCAGTTCTTC. Its translation is CAQSLAGGDEQFF.

The chain has TRBV29-1 and TRBJ2-7, with 10 nucleotides matching TRBD2. In germline, CDR1 is SQVTM, CDR2 ANQGSEA. Unmatched junction bases numbered 1, after V lost 0 bases and J lost 5 bases. The CDR3 is 13 amino acids. This CDR3 reads CSVEEGLANEQYF. The CDR3 DNA sequence: TGCAGCGTTGAAGAGGGACTAGCGAACGAGCAGTACTTC.

Only one count was recorded for this clonotype. The rearrangement links TRBV5-1 to TRBJ1-1, with a possible D match to TRBD1 (5 bases). The CDR3 covers 14 residues. The V gene lost 3 bases and the J gene lost 2 bases, with 11 bases spanning the gap. Germline V lookup: CDR1 SGHRS, CDR2 YFSETQ. CDR3 bases: TGCGCCAGCAGCTCGCGGGGGATTAACACTGAAGCTTTCTTT. It specifies CASSSRGINTEAFF. Full variable domain (rest looked up from reference TRBV5-1 and TRBJ1-1): KAGVTQTPRYLIKTRGQQVTLSCSPISGHRSVSWYQQTPGQGLQFLFEYFSETQRNKGNFPGRFSGRQFSNSRSEMNVSTLELGDSALYLCASSSRGINTEAFFGQGTRLTVV.

This clonotype was recorded once. This chain joins TRBV5-1 and TRBJ1-2; TRBD1 might be the D (5 bases). V was shortened by 3 bases and J by 4 bases, with 13 bases between the two germline ends. The germline V gene has CDR1 SGHRS and CDR2 YFSETQ. The CDR3 covers 14 residues. The CDR3, as DNA: TGCGCCAGCAGCTCCGCCGGGGGTCTCTATGGCTACACCTTC. Protein: CASSSAGGLYGYTF.

This clonotype was seen a few times. The genes are TRBV20-1 and TRBJ1-1; weak D call: TRBD1 (5 bases). Germline lookup yields CDR1 DFQATT and CDR2 SNEGSKA (reference sequence). Trimming shortened V by 0 bases and J by 4 bases, and 12 bases separated the two germline ends. This CDR3 has 14 residues. CDR3 protein: CSAREGGGGTEAFF. The CDR3 nucleotides are TGCAGTGCTAGAGAGGGTGGGGGGGGCACTGAAGCTTTCTTT.

This clonotype was counted at least ten times. At one of its ends the junction is not consistent with the germline gene, which may arise from a read error. The chain links TRBV5-1 to TRBJ2-5; D uncertain. This CDR3 spans 13 amino acids. Germline V lookup: CDR1 SGHRS, CDR2 YFSETQ. The DNA for the CDR3 is TGTGCCAGCAGCTTGACACCACAAGAGACCCAGTACTTC. Protein sequence: CASSLTPQETQYF.

The J gene is TRBJ2-1, the V gene TRBV7-2; D is ambiguous. In germline, CDR1 is SGHTA, CDR2 FQGNSA. Between the trimmed V and J ends, which lost 0 bases and 7 bases, there was a span of 7 bases. The CDR3 spans 13 residues. CDR3 amino acids: CASSLALMNEQFF. The CDR3 DNA reads TGTGCCAGCAGCTTAGCGCTCATGAATGAGCAGTTCTTC. The full variable domain, completed using reference TRBV7-2 and TRBJ2-1, is GAGVSQSPSNKVTEKGKDVELRCDPISGHTALYWYRQSLGQGLEFLIYFQGNSAPDKSGLPSDRFSAERTGGSVSTLTIQRTQQEDSAVYLCASSLALMNEQFFGPGTRLTVL.